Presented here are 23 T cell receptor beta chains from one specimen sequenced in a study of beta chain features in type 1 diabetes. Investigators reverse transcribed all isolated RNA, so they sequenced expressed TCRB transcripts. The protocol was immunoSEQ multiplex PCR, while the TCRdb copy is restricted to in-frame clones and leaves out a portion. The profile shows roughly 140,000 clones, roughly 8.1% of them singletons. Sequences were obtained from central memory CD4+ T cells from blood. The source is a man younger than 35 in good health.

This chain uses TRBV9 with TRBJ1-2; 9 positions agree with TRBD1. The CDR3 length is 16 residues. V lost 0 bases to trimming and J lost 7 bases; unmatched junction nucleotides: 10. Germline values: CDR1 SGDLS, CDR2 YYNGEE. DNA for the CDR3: TGTGCCAGCAGCGTAGCTTCGGTGGGACAGGGCGGTGGCTACACCTTC. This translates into CASSVASVGQGGGYTF.

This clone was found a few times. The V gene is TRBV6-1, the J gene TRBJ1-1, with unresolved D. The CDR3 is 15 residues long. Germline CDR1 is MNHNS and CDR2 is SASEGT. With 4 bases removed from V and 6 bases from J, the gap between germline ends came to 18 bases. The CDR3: CASSAHPNAYSEAFF. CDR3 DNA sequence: TGTGCCAGCAGTGCCCACCCTAACGCGTATTCTGAAGCTTTCTTT.

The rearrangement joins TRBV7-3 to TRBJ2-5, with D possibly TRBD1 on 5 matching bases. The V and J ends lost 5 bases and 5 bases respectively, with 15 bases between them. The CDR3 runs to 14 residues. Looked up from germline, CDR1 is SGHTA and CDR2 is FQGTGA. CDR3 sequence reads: CASSPGQGLETQYF. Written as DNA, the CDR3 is TGTGCCAGCAGCCCCGGCCAGGGCCTTGAGACCCAGTACTTC.

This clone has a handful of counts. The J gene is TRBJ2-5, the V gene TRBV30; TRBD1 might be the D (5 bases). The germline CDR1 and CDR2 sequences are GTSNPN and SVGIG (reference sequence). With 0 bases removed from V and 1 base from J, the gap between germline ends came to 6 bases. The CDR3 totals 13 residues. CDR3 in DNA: TGTGCCTGGAGTGTACAGGTCCAAGAGACCCAGTACTTC. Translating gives CAWSVQVQETQYF.

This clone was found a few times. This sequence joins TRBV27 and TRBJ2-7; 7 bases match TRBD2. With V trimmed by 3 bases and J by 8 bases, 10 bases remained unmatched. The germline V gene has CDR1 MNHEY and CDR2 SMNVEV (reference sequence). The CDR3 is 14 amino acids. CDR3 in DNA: TGTGCCAGCAGTTTGGGGTGGGGGGGTGGTAAGCAGTACTTC. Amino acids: CASSLGWGGGKQYF.

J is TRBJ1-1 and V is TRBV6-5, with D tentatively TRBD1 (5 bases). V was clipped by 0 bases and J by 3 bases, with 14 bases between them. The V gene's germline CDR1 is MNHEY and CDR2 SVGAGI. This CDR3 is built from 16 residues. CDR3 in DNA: TGTGCCAGCAGTTACTCCGGTGGCAGGGCGTACACTGAAGCTTTCTTT. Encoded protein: CASSYSGGRAYTEAFF.

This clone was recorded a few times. The CDR3 DNA is TGCGCCAGCAGCCGGGACTTTGGCACCGGGGAGCTGTTTTTT. It codes for CASSRDFGTGELFF. The V gene is TRBV5-1, the J gene TRBJ2-2, with D tentatively TRBD2 (6 bases). From germline, CDR1 is SGHRS and CDR2 YFSETQ. This CDR3 comprises 14 residues. V lost 4 bases and J lost 4, with 11 bases in between.

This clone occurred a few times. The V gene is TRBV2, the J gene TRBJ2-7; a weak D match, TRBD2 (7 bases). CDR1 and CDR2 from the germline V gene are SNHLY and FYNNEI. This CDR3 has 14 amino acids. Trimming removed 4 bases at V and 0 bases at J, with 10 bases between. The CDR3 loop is CASSGGGASYEQYF. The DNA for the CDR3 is TGTGCCAGCAGTGGGGGGGGCGCCTCCTACGAGCAGTACTTC. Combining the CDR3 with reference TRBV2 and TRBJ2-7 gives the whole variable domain EPEVTQTPSHQVTQMGQEVILRCVPISNHLYFYWYRQILGQKVEFLVSFYNNEISEKSEIFDDQFSVERPDGSNFTLKIRSTKLEDSAMYFCASSGGGASYEQYFGPGTRLTVT.

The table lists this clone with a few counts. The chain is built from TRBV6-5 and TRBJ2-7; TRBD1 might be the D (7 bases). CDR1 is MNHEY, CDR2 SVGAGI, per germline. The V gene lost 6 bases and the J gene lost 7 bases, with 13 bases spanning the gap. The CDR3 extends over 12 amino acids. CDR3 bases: TGTGCCAGCAGCCCGACAGGGAGGGAGCAGTACTTC. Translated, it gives CASSPTGREQYF.

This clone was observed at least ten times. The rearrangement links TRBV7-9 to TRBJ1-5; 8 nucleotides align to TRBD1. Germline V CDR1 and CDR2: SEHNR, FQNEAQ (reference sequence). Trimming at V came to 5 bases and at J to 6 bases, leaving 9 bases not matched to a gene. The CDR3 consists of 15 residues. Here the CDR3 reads CASSPDRGDSQPQHF. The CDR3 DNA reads TGTGCCAGCAGCCCAGACAGGGGAGATAGTCAGCCCCAGCATTTT.

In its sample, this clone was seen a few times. The CDR3 nucleotides read TGCGCCAGCAGTCACCACTCTCGGGACAGGGGAGTCCCAACTAATGAAAAACTGTTTTTT. This gives the protein CASSHHSRDRGVPTNEKLFF. This sequence joins TRBV23-1 and TRBJ1-4; TRBD1 agrees at 10 bases. TRBV23-1 has ORF status, its function being uncertain. V lost 3 bases to trimming and J lost 0 bases; unmatched junction nucleotides: 13. CDR3 length equals 20 residues.

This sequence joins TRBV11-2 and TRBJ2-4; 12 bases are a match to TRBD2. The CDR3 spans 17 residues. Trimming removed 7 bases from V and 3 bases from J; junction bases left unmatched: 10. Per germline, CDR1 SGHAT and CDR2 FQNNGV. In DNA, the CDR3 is TGTGCCAGCAAAAGGGGAGGACTAGCGGGGATCAAAAACATTCAGTACTTC. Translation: CASKRGGLAGIKNIQYF.

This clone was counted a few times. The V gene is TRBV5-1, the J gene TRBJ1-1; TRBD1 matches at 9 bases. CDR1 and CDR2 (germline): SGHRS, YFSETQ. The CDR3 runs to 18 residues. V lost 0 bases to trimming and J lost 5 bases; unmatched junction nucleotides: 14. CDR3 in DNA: TGCGCCAGCAGCTTGGCCGTTCCGGGGACAGGGACGGGGACTGAAGCTTTCTTT. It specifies CASSLAVPGTGTGTEAFF.

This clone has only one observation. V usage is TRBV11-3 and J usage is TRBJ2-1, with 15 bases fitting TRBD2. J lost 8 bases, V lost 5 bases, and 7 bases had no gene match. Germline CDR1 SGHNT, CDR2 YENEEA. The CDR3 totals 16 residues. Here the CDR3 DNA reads TGTGCCAGCAGCCAGGGACTAGCGGGAGGAAGCGATGAGCAGTTCTTC. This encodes CASSQGLAGGSDEQFF.

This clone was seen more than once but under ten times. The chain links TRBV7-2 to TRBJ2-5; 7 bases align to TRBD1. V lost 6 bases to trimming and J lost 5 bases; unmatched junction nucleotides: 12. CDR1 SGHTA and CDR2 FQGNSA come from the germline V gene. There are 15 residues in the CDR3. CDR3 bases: TGTGCCAGCAGTTTTGTCACAGGGGTTGAGGAGACCCAGTACTTC. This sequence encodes CASSFVTGVEETQYF.

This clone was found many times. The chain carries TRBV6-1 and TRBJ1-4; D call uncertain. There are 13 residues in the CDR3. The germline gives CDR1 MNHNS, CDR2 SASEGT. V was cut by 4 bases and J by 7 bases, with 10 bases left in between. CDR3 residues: CASSVVRSEKLFF. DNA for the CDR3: TGTGCCAGCAGTGTAGTAAGGAGTGAAAAACTGTTTTTT.

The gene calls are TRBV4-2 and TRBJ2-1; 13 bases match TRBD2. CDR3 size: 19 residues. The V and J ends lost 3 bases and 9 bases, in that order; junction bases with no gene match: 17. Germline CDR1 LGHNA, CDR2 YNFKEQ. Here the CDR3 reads CASSQESFSGTSGMVEQFF. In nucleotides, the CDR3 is TGTGCCAGCAGCCAGGAATCTTTCTCCGGGACTAGCGGGATGGTTGAGCAGTTCTTC.

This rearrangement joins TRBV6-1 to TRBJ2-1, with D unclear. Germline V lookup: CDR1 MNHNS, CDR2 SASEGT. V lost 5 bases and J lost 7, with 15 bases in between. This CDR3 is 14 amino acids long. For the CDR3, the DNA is TGTGCCAGCAGTCCAACCTGGGCAGCTAATGAGCAGTTCTTC. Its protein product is CASSPTWAANEQFF.

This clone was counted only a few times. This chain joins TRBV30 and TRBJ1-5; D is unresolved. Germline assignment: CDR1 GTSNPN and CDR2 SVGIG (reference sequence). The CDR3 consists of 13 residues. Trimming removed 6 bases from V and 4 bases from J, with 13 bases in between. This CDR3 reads CACGSAGNQPQHF. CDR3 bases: TGTGCCTGTGGCTCCGCGGGAAATCAGCCCCAGCATTTT.

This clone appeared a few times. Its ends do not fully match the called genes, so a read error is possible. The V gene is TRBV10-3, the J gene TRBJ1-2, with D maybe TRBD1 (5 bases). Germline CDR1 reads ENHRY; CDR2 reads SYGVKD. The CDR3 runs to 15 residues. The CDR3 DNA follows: TGTGCCATCAGGGACAAGACATCGGGTAACGATGGCTACACCTTC. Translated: CAIRDKTSGNDGYTF.

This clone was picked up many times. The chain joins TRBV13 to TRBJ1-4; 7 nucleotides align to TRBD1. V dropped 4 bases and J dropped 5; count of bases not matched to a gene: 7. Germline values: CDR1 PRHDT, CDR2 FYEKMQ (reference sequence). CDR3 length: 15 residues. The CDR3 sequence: CASSSRQGANEKLFF. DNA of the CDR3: TGTGCCAGCAGCTCCCGACAGGGCGCCAATGAAAAACTGTTTTTT.

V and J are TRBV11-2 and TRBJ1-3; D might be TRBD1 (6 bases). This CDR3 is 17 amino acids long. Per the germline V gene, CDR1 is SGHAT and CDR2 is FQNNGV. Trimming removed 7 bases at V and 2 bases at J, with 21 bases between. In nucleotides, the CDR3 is TGTGCCAGCACCCGGGTCTCTAACAGGGCTACTGGAAACACCATATATTTT. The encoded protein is CASTRVSNRATGNTIYF.

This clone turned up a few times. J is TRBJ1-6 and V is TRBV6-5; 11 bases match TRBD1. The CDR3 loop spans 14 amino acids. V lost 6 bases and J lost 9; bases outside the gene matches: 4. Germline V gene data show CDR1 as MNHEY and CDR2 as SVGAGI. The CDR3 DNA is TGTGCCAGCAGATCGGGACAGGGGGGTTCACCCCTCCACTTT. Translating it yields CASRSGQGGSPLHF.